Given below is one T cell receptor beta chain in context. The antigen is not known. The data derive from a study of cytomegalovirus exposure and HLA in healthy donors. The study, taken as a whole, reports: Among CMV-associated TCR beta chains, most appeared HLA-restricted in a later analysis.

The PCR made use of 60 Vbeta and 13 Jbeta primers. Profiled with immunoSEQ multiplex PCR; TCRdb holds only in-frame clones, not every one. The sample contains about 31,000 clones, roughly 67% of which appear only once. The V gene lost 5 bases and the J gene lost 0 bases, with 8 bases spanning the gap. Germline CDR1 and CDR2: SEHNR and FQNEAQ (reference sequence). This CDR3 region has 14 residues. This sequence originates from a man aged 35 to 55 in good health and CMV-seropositive. V and J are TRBV7-9 and TRBJ1-5, with D tentatively TRBD1 (5 bases). Sequenced sample: PBMCs. The CDR3: CASSRQYSNQPQHF. CDR3 nucleotides: TGTGCCAGCAGCCGACAGTATAGCAATCAGCCCCAGCATTTT.